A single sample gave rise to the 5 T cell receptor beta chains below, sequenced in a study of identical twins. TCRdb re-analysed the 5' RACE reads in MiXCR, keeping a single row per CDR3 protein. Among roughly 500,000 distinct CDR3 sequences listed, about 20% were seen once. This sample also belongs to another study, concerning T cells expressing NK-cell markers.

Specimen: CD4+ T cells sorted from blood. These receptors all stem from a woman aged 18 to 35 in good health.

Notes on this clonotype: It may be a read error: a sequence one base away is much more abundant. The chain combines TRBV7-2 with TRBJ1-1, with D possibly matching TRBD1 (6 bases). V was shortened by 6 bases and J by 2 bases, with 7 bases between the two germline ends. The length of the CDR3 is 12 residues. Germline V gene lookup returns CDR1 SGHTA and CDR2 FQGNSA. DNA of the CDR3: TGTGCCAGCAGGGACAGTAACACTGAAGCTTTCTTT. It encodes CASRDSNTEAFF.

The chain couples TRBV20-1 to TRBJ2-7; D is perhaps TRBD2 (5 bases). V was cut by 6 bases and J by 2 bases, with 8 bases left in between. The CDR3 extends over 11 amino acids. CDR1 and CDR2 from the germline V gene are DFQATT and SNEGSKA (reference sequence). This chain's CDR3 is CSAPGAYEQYF. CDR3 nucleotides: TGCAGTGCCCCCGGGGCCTACGAGCAGTACTTC.

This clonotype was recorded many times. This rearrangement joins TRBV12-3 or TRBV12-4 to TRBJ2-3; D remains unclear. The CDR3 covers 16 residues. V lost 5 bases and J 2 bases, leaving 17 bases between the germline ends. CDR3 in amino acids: CASSHGGVSYTDTQYF. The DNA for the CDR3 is TGTGCCAGCAGTCATGGTGGGGTTTCATACACAGATACGCAGTATTTT.

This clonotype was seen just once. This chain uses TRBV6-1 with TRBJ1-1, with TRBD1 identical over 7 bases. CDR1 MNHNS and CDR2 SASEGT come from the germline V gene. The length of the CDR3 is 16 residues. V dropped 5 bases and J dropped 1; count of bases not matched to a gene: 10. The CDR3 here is CASSRQGSGANTEAFF. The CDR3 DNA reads TGTGCCAGCAGTAGACAGGGTTCCGGGGCGAACACTGAAGCTTTCTTT.

CDR3 protein: CASRPAGGPGTGELFF. The CDR3 region has the DNA TGTGCCAGCAGACCAGCGGGAGGGCCGGGGACCGGGGAGCTGTTTTTT. This chain joins TRBV6-1 and TRBJ2-2; TRBD2 agrees at 10 bases. The germline CDR1 and CDR2 sequences are MNHNS and SASEGT. V was pared by 6 bases and J by 5 bases, with 9 bases of the junction left unmatched. The CDR3 is 16 residues long.